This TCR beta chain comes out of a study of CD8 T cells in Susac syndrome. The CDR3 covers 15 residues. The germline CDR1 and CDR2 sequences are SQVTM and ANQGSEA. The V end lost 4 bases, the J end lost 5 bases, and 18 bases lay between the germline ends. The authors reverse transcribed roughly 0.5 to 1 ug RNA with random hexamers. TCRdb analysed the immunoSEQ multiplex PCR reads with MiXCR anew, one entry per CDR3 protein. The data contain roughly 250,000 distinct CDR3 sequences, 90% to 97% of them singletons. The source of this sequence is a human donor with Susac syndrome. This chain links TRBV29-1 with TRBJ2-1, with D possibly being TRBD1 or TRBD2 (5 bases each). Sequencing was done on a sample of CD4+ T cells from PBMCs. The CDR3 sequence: CSVVLGTKLHNEQFF. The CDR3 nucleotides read TGCAGCGTTGTCTTGGGGACGAAACTCCACAATGAGCAGTTCTTC.